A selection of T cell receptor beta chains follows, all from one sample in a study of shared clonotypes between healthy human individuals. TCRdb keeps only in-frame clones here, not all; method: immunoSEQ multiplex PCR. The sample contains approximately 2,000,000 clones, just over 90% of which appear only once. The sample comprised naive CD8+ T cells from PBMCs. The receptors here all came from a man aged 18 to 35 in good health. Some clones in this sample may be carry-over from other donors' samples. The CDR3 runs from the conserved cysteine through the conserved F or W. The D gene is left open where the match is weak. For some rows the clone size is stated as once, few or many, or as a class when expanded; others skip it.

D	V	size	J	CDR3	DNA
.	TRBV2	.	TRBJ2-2	CASSDRQTNTGELFF	TGTGCCAGCAGTGATAGACAGACGAACACCGGGGAGCTGTTTTTT
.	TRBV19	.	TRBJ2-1	CASSILLGREQFF	TGTGCCAGTAGTATTCTTCTGGGCCGGGAGCAGTTCTTC
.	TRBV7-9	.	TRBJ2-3	CASSFGDRITSTDTQYF	TGTGCCAGCAGCTTCGGAGACAGAATAACTAGCACAGATACGCAGTATTTT
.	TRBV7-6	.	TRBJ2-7	CASSLETGHFYEQYF	TGTGCCAGCAGCTTAGAGACGGGACACTTCTACGAGCAGTACTTC
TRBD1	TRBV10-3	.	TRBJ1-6	CAISGDSGLYGSYNSPLHF	TGTGCCATCAGCGGGGACAGTGGACTCTACGGGTCCTATAATTCACCCCTCCACTTT
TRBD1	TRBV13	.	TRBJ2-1	CASSLTGVNEQFF	TGTGCCAGCAGCCTCACAGGGGTCAATGAGCAGTTCTTC
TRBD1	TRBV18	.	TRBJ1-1	CASSPRTGHTEAFF	TGTGCCAGCTCACCGAGGACAGGGCACACTGAAGCTTTCTTT
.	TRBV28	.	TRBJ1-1	CASSRWGTEAFF	TGTGCCAGCAGTCGCTGGGGTACTGAAGCTTTCTTT
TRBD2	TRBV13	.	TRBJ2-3	CASSPERGRTDTQYF	TGTGCCAGCAGCCCCGAGCGGGGACGCACAGATACGCAGTATTTT
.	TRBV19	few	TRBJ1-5	CASSEAYSNQPQHF	TGTGCCAGTAGCGAGGCGTATAGCAATCAGCCCCAGCATTTT
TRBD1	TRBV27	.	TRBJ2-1	CASSLGRTGTEQFF	TGTGCCAGCAGTTTGGGCCGGACAGGGACTGAGCAGTTCTTC
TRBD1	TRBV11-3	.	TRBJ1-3	CASSGEGRGGSAGNTIYF	TGTGCCAGCAGCGGTGAAGGTCGAGGGGGCAGCGCTGGAAACACCATATATTTT
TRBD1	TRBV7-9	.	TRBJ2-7	CASSSRDSSYEQYF	TGTGCCAGCAGCTCCCGGGACAGTTCCTACGAGCAGTACTTC
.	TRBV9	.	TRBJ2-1	CASSSVSQVDTEGQFF	TGTGCCAGCAGCAGCGTTTCCCAGGTTGATACTGAGGGGCAGTTCTTC
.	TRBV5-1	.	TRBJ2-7	CASSPPKVGPGPYEQYF	TGCGCCAGCAGCCCGCCTAAGGTGGGCCCCGGGCCCTACGAGCAGTACTTC
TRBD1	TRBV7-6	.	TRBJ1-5	CASSLEGATGVSQPQHF	TGTGCCAGCAGCTTAGAAGGGGCTACAGGGGTGAGTCAGCCCCAGCATTTT